A selection of T cell receptor beta chains follows, all from one sample in a study of cytomegalovirus exposure and HLA in healthy donors. Profiled with immunoSEQ multiplex PCR; TCRdb holds only in-frame clones, not every one. The data contain around 170,000 clones, approximately 80% of them singletons. The specimen sequenced was PBMCs. Every receptor here comes from a young woman in good health and CMV-seronegative. The CDR3 runs from the conserved cysteine through the conserved F or W. The D gene is left open where the match is weak. The size of a clone is reported for some rows only, either as once, few or many, or as a class for expanded clones.

CDR3 DNA	CDR3 protein	J gene	D gene	clone size	V gene
TGTGCCAGCAGTACGTCCGGGACTGGCCTCTCCTACGAGCAGTACTTC	CASSTSGTGLSYEQYF	TRBJ2-7	NA	NA	TRBV27
TGTGCCAGCTCACCAACCACCAAGGCACAGGAACTAAACACTGAAGCTTTCTTT	CASSPTTKAQELNTEAFF	TRBJ1-1	NA	NA	TRBV18
TGTGCCAGCAGCCCCGGGCCAGGGAAGGGAGGCTACACCTTC	CASSPGPGKGGYTF	TRBJ1-2	NA	NA	TRBV6-6
TGTGCCAGCTCACCCCAGGGGCCGGGTTCACCCCTCCACTTT	CASSPQGPGSPLHF	TRBJ1-6	NA	NA	TRBV5-4
TGTGCCAGTAGTATTAAGGTCCAGGGAGGGGGCACCGGGGAGCTGTTTTTT	CASSIKVQGGGTGELFF	TRBJ2-2	NA	NA	TRBV19
TGTGCCAGTAATTCCCTTAGGGAGGATAACTATGGCTACACCTTC	CASNSLREDNYGYTF	TRBJ1-2	NA	NA	TRBV19
TGTGCCAGCTCAGTGGACAGCGTTAATGAAAAACTGTTTTTT	CASSVDSVNEKLFF	TRBJ1-4	NA	NA	TRBV18
TGTGCCAGTAGTATAGTCCCAGCGGCTACCGGAAACACCATATATTTT	CASSIVPAATGNTIYF	TRBJ1-3	NA	NA	TRBV19
TGCGCCAGCAGCTTCCCTCCGGGGGAGACCCAGTACTTC	CASSFPPGETQYF	TRBJ2-5	NA	once	TRBV5-1
TGTGCCAGCAGACTTAGCGGGGGGCAAGAGACCCAGTACTTC	CASRLSGGQETQYF	TRBJ2-5	TRBD2	NA	TRBV6-1
TGTGCCAGCAGTGGAACAGGGGCGAACTACGAGCAGTACTTC	CASSGTGANYEQYF	TRBJ2-7	TRBD1	NA	TRBV6-5
TGTGCCAGCAGCTTGGCCAGCTTTCCGTTGGGAGAAACCCAGTACTTC	CASSLASFPLGETQYF	TRBJ2-5	NA	once	TRBV5-6
TGCAGCGTTCGGGCAGGGTCCCACGAGCAGTACTTC	CSVRAGSHEQYF	TRBJ2-7	NA	NA	TRBV29-1
TGTGCCAGCAGTTACATTTTATTTAATGGTCTAGGCGAGCAGTACTTC	CASSYILFNGLGEQYF	TRBJ2-7	NA	once	TRBV6-6
TGCGCCAGCAGCCGGGGGGACGCGGGGAAGGTTAGCAATGAGCAGTTCTTC	CASSRGDAGKVSNEQFF	TRBJ2-1	NA	NA	TRBV4-1
TGTGCCAGCAGCCTAACAGGGTTGCAAGCTTTCTTT	CASSLTGLQAFF	TRBJ1-1	NA	NA	TRBV28
TGTGCCAGCAGCTTGGAAGGGGTTCGGCGCACTGAAGCTTTCTTT	CASSLEGVRRTEAFF	TRBJ1-1	NA	NA	TRBV5-8
TGTGCCAGCCATCGGGGGGGCTCGAACACCGGGGAGCTGTTTTTT	CASHRGGSNTGELFF	TRBJ2-2	TRBD2	NA	TRBV6-5
TGTGCCAGCAGTTCGGGACAGGAGCTCTATAGCAATCAGCCCCAGCATTTT	CASSSGQELYSNQPQHF	TRBJ1-5	TRBD1	NA	TRBV28